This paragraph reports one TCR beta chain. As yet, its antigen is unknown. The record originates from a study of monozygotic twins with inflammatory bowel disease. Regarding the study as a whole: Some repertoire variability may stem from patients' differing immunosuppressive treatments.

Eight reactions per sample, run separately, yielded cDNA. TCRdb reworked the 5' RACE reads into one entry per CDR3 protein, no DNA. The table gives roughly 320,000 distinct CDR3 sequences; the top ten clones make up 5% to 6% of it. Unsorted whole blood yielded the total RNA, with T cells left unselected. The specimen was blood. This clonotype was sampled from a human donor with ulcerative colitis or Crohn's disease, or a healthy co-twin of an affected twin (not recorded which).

Here the CDR3 reads CSARSPRGNEQFF. The rearrangement links TRBV20-1 to TRBJ2-1; the TCRdb call, TRBD1, lacks DNA for checking. Germline V lookup: CDR1 DFQATT, CDR2 SNEGSKA (reference sequence). This CDR3 spans 13 amino acids.